This is a list of T cell receptor beta chains from one sample in a study of control samples from healthy donors and cancer patients. Repertoires were generated with immunoSEQ multiplex PCR, while TCRdb's copy carries only in-frame clones and drops some. The sample includes 400,000 to 500,000 clones, about 93% of them seen just once. The sequenced sample consisted of PBMCs. These receptors originate from a man aged 40-55 years with head and neck cancer. Both conserved end residues are part of each CDR3. Each record gives: CDR3 length, V gene, J gene, CDR3 protein.

>16|TRBV2|TRBJ2-2
CASRELAGVRNGELFF
>15|TRBV5-1|TRBJ2-1
CASNPAAGGFNEQFF
>14|TRBV10-3|TRBJ2-5
CAISGSGGQETQYF
>15|TRBV19|TRBJ2-3
CASSIRTSSTDTQYF
>11|TRBV29-1|TRBJ2-5
CSAPEAETQYF
>15|TRBV5-6|TRBJ1-2
CASSPETGGAYGYTF
>12|TRBV5-6|TRBJ2-2
CASSGGRGELFF
>14|TRBV19|TRBJ1-1
CASIPPGVYSEAFF
>12|TRBV24-1|TRBJ2-7
CATSSQGIEQYF
>15|TRBV6-5|TRBJ1-3
CASSPDRNSGNTIYF
>13|TRBV27|TRBJ2-5
CASSSGGALAEYF
>16|TRBV7-2|TRBJ1-6
CASSLASGSGNSPLHF
>15|TRBV9|TRBJ1-1
CASSVAPLGNTEAFF
>14|TRBV11-3|TRBJ1-3
CASSLGPIADTIYF
>15|TRBV19|TRBJ1-6
CASSIGTGVNSPLHF
>15|TRBV5-1|TRBJ1-6
CASSPGDRANSPLHF
>18|TRBV28|TRBJ1-1
CASSTSPRFGRANTEAFF
>16|TRBV19|TRBJ1-5
CASSLQGAEFNQPQHF
>14|TRBV7-6|TRBJ1-6
CASSLEDWTPPLHF
>14|TRBV27|TRBJ1-2
CASTTNGGFNGYTF
>18|TRBV4-1|TRBJ2-3
CASSQEARGRGEADTQYF
>15|TRBV9|TRBJ2-3
CASSVLAGGIDTQYF
>15|TRBV6-5|TRBJ1-2
CASSQPPLGSYGYTF
>13|TRBV19|TRBJ2-7
CASIGDSSYEQYF
>15|TRBV6-6|TRBJ2-1
CASSLLAGDHNEQFF
>15|TRBV5-1|TRBJ2-2
CASSPGTENTGELFF
>16|TRBV5-1|TRBJ2-7
CASSLVQGGGSYEQYF
>13|TRBV28|TRBJ1-1
CASRGKLNTEAFF
>12|TRBV9|TRBJ1-2
CASSPREAGYTF
>15|TRBV7-9|TRBJ2-3
CASSARGVSTDTQYF
>16|TRBV15|TRBJ1-2
CATSLTLYTSNYGYTF
>15|TRBV19|TRBJ2-2
CASSISGANTGELFF
>15|TRBV11-1|TRBJ1-5
CASSLAGGGNQPQHF